This T cell receptor beta chain was sequenced in a study of low-dose radiotherapy and immunotherapy resistance in tumors. Primers used for first-strand cDNA, a TRAV- and TRBV-specific set, covered both alpha and beta chains. With a V-primer adapter and a constant-region primer, TCRs were amplified for about 22 PCR cycles. Isolated mRNA underwent amplification via in vitro transcription. A single record per CDR3 protein comes from TCRdb applying MiXCR to the reads. The table has about 100,000 distinct CDR3 sequences, roughly 20% seen once. As to time point: after trial treatment. As to treatment: LDRT plus nivolumab, ipilimumab, low-dose cyclophosphamide and aspirin (RACIN trial). This clonotype was detected many times. Germline-derived CDR1 and CDR2 are WNHNN and SYGVQD (reference sequence). V trimming: 7 bases; J trimming: 5 bases; junction bases outside the gene matches: 6. The CDR3 runs 14 residues.

The sample consisted of PBMCs, taken after low-dose radiotherapy plus immunotherapy. The TCR comes from a male donor with prostate cancer. The chain joins TRBV10-1 to TRBJ2-7, with 12 bases that match TRBD1. The chain's CDR3 is CASNPGTGGDEQYF. For the CDR3, the DNA is TGCGCCAGCAACCCCGGGACAGGGGGCGACGAGCAGTACTTC.